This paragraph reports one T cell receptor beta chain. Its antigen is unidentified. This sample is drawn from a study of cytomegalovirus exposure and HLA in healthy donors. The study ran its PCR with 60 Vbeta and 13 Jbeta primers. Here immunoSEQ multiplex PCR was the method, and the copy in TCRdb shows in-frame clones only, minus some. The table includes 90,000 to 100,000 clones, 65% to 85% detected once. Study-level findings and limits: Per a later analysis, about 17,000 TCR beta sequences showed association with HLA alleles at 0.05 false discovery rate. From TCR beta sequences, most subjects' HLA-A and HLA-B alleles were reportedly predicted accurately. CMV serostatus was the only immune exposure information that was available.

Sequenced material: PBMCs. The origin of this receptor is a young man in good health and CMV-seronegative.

CDR3 sequence (DNA): TGTGCCAGCAGCAAAGATTGGGAACCCGACAGGGGTTGGTGTGAGCAGTTCTTC. Translating it yields CASSKDWEPDRGWCEQFF. The V and J genes are TRBV21-1 and TRBJ2-1; TRBD1 is taken as the D call from the table, unchecked against the DNA. TRBV21-1 is a pseudogene segment. The CDR3 consists of 18 residues.